This T cell receptor (beta chain) is drawn from a study of identical twins. The study, taken as a whole, reports: Excess low generation probability was seen in twin-shared out-of-frame alpha sequences.

This clonotype was counted many times. The antigen remains unidentified. A template switching step contributed a universal primer site, while unique molecular identifiers were present in the cDNA. One entry per CDR3 protein, called by TCRdb with MiXCR from the 5' RACE reads. The sample has approximately 600,000 distinct CDR3 sequences, about 7% seen once. V lost 4 bases and J lost 4; bases outside the gene matches: 7. This CDR3 contains 15 residues. Germline V lookup: CDR1 SGHRS, CDR2 YFSETQ. The same sample was also used in a study of yellow fever vaccine responses in identical twins.

The origin of this receptor is a woman between 18 and 30 years old in good health. The sequenced sample was PBMCs. The chain joins TRBV5-1 to TRBJ2-2; 7 bases fit TRBD1. The DNA for the CDR3 is TGCGCCAGCAGCCCGGGACAGCTGATCACCGGGGAGCTGTTTTTT. Residues: CASSPGQLITGELFF.